A selection of T cell receptor beta chains follows, all from one sample in a study of molecular identifiers for immune sequencing clone quantification. TCRdb called the PCR reads again in MiXCR, with one record for every CDR3 protein. The sample lists about half a million distinct CDR3 sequences, about a fifth occurring once. Sequencing used naive CD8+ T cells from blood, with Jurkat cell RNA spiked in. The origin of the receptors is a human donor in good health. Some libraries in this study had Jurkat cell RNA spiked in. Both conserved end residues are part of each CDR3. The D gene is left open where the match is weak. Expanded clones get a size class; other rows say once, few or many, or leave the size out.

size	J	D	length	V	DNA	CDR3
-	TRBJ1-4	-	11	TRBV29-1	TGCAGCACTGGGGAGGGTGAAAAACTGTTTTTT	CSTGEGEKLFF
many	TRBJ2-7	TRBD1	14	TRBV4-3	TGCGCCAGCAGCCAGGACAGGGTCGGCTACGAGCAGTACTTC	CASSQDRVGYEQYF
many	TRBJ2-7	TRBD1	15	TRBV27	TGTGCCAGCAGTCTGGGGCGGACAGGGGCCTACGAGCAGTACTTC	CASSLGRTGAYEQYF
-	TRBJ1-2	-	16	TRBV4-2	TGTGCCAGCAGCCGAACAGGCCGAACCGTTAACTATGGCTACGCCTTC	CASSRTGRTVNYGYAF
-	TRBJ2-2	TRBD2	17	TRBV3-1	TGTGCCAGCAGCCATACCCGACTAGCGGGAGGTTTCGGGGAGCTGTTTTTT	CASSHTRLAGGFGELFF
many	TRBJ1-1	TRBD1	13	TRBV29-1	TGCAGCGCCGACAGGGGCTGGAACACTGAAGCTTTCTTT	CSADRGWNTEAFF
few	TRBJ2-2	-	10	TRBV27	TGTGCCACCCTCACCGGGGAGCTGTTTTTT	CATLTGELFF
-	TRBJ1-6	TRBD1	15	TRBV2	TGTGCCAGCAGTGAACGACAGGGGGTGGCTTCACCCCTCCACTTT	CASSERQGVASPLHF
many	TRBJ1-3	-	13	TRBV29-1	TGCAGCGTTGAAGGACCCTCTGGAAACACCATATATTTT	CSVEGPSGNTIYF
-	TRBJ2-2	-	14	TRBV25-1	TGTGTCAGCAGTCCGGGGGTGCTCGGCAGGGAGCTGTTTTTT	CVSSPGVLGRELFF
-	TRBJ2-1	-	13	TRBV30	TGTGCCTGGAGTCTAGGGAGGATCAATGAGCAGTTCTTC	CAWSLGRINEQFF
-	TRBJ2-2	-	14	TRBV25-1	TGTGCCGGCAGTGAGGTACGACGCACCGGGGAGCTGTTTTTT	CAGSEVRRTGELFF
many	TRBJ2-3	-	13	TRBV12-3/TRBV12-4	TGTGCCAGCCGAGGGACGCCAGCAGATACGCAGTATTTT	CASRGTPADTQYF
-	TRBJ1-6	-	16	TRBV5-5	TGTGCCAGCAGCTTATCCCCCGGGGGTCAGGATTCACCCCTCCACTTT	CASSLSPGGQDSPLHF
-	TRBJ2-7	TRBD1	15	TRBV20-1	TGCAGTGCTACCTTTCCGGGACAGGGGACCTACGAGCAGTACTTC	CSATFPGQGTYEQYF
many	TRBJ2-5	TRBD2	17	TRBV7-2	TGTGCCAGCAGCCCGGGCGGGTTAGCGGGCAACCAAGAGACCCAGTACTTC	CASSPGGLAGNQETQYF
-	TRBJ2-7	TRBD2	16	TRBV20-1	TGCAGTGCTAGCCCGGAGGGAGGGCTCCTTACCTACGAGCAGTACTTC	CSASPEGGLLTYEQYF
few	TRBJ2-2	TRBD1	17	TRBV7-9	TGTGCCAGCAGCTTTTCTCGGGACAGGGGCAGCACCGGGGAGCTGTTTTTT	CASSFSRDRGSTGELFF
-	TRBJ2-5	-	11	TRBV20-1	TGCAGTGCTAGAGATACAGAGACCCAGTACTTC	CSARDTETQYF
many	TRBJ2-5	-	15	TRBV5-4	TGTGCCAGCAGCTTGGATCAGGCCCCCCAAGAGACCCAGTACTTC	CASSLDQAPQETQYF
many	TRBJ2-3	TRBD2	14	TRBV20-1	TGCAGTGCTAGAGTCGGGGGGGCCCCAGATACGCAGTATTTT	CSARVGGAPDTQYF
many	TRBJ2-7	TRBD2	15	TRBV6-5	TGTGCCAGCAGTTATCGAGCGGGGCTTCCCTACGAGCAGTACTTC	CASSYRAGLPYEQYF
-	TRBJ2-7	TRBD1	15	TRBV20-1	TGCAGTGCTAGTGGTGAGGACAGGGGTCCACACGAGCAGTACTTC	CSASGEDRGPHEQYF
many	TRBJ2-3	TRBD1	15	TRBV6-6	TGTGCCAGCAGAACCCGGGACAGCTACGCAGATACGCAGTATTTT	CASRTRDSYADTQYF